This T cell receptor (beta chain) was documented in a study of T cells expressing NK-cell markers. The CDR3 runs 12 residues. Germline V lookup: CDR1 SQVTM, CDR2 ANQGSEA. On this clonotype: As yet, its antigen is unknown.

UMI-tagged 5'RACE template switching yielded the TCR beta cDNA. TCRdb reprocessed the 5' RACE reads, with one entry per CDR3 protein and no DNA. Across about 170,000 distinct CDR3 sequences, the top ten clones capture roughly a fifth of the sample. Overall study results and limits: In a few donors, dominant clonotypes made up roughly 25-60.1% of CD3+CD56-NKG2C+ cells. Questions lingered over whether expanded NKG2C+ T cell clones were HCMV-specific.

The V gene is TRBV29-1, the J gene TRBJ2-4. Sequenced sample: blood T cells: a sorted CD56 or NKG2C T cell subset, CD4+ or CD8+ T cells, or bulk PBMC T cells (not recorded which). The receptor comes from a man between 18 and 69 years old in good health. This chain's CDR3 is CSVLGNQNIQYF. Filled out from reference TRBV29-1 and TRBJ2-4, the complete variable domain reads SAVISQKPSRDICQRGTSLTIQCQVDSQVTMMFWYRQQPGQSLTLIATANQGSEATYESGFVIDKFPISRPNLTFSTLTVSNMSPEDSSIYLCSVLGNQNIQYFGAGTRLSVL.